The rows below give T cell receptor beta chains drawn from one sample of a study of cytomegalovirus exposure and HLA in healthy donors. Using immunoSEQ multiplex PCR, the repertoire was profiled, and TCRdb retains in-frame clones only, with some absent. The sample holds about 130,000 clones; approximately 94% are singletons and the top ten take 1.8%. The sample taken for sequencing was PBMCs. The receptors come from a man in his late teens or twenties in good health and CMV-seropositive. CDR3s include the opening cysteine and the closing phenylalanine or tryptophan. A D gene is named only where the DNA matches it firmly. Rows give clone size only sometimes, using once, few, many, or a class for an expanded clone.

DNA: TGCGCCAGCAGCTTGGCGTCCTCCCGCTCCTACAATGAGCAGTTCTTC
CDR3: CASSLASSRSYNEQFF
D: -
size: -
J: TRBJ2-1
V: TRBV5-1

DNA: TGTGCCAGCAGTAACCCCACTAGCGGGAACACCGGGGAGCTGTTTTTT
CDR3: CASSNPTSGNTGELFF
D: TRBD2
size: -
J: TRBJ2-2
V: TRBV5-4

DNA: TGTGCCAGTAGTATAATCGCCGGGGCAAGGGGGACTGAAGCTTTCTTT
CDR3: CASSIIAGARGTEAFF
D: -
size: -
J: TRBJ1-1
V: TRBV19

DNA: TGTGCCAGCAGTACTAGCCATAACACCGGGGAGCTGTTTTTT
CDR3: CASSTSHNTGELFF
D: -
size: -
J: TRBJ2-2
V: TRBV27

DNA: TGTGCCAGCAGCCTTCACACCCCCTTGCGGAGTCCACCCTACGAGCAGTACTTC
CDR3: CASSLHTPLRSPPYEQYF
D: -
size: -
J: TRBJ2-7
V: TRBV7-3

DNA: TGTGCCACCAGCAGAGATCCAACAGGGGATTTTGGAGAAAAACTGTTTTTT
CDR3: CATSRDPTGDFGEKLFF
D: TRBD1
size: -
J: TRBJ1-4
V: TRBV15

DNA: TGTGCCAGCAGCCAGCGACAGGCTTATGGCGATGAGCAGTTCTTC
CDR3: CASSQRQAYGDEQFF
D: -
size: once
J: TRBJ2-1
V: TRBV9

DNA: TGCGCCAGCAGCTTACTAGCGGGGGAGCAGTTCTTC
CDR3: CASSLLAGEQFF
D: TRBD2
size: once
J: TRBJ2-1
V: TRBV4-1

DNA: TGTGCCAGCAGTGCGGACTCGCCGTACCAAGAGACCCAGTACTTC
CDR3: CASSADSPYQETQYF
D: -
size: -
J: TRBJ2-5
V: TRBV27

DNA: TGTGCCAGCAGTGCAGCGGACGGACCCTACGAGCAGTATTTC
CDR3: CASSAADGPYEQYF
D: -
size: -
J: TRBJ2-7
V: TRBV6-5

DNA: TGTGCCAGCAGTGAAGAGGGGTGGGACGAGCAGTACTTC
CDR3: CASSEEGWDEQYF
D: -
size: -
J: TRBJ2-7
V: TRBV6-1

DNA: TGTGCCAGCAGTTTCCTCGGACAGAGCTATGGCTACACCTTC
CDR3: CASSFLGQSYGYTF
D: -
size: -
J: TRBJ1-2
V: TRBV28

DNA: TGTGCCAGCAGCGTAGGTTCGGAGACAGGGGGTGGCAATGAGCAGTTCTTC
CDR3: CASSVGSETGGGNEQFF
D: TRBD1
size: once
J: TRBJ2-1
V: TRBV9

DNA: TGTGCCAGCAGACTGCAGGGGTACCCCTACGAGCAGTACTTC
CDR3: CASRLQGYPYEQYF
D: -
size: -
J: TRBJ2-7
V: TRBV2

DNA: TGTGCCAGCAGCAAATTTCGGACAGGGTCCTACGAGCAGTACTTC
CDR3: CASSKFRTGSYEQYF
D: TRBD1
size: -
J: TRBJ2-7
V: TRBV27

DNA: TGTGCCAGCAGCTTGGCTTGGACAGGGGATATTCGCGAGCAGTACTTC
CDR3: CASSLAWTGDIREQYF
D: TRBD1
size: -
J: TRBJ2-7
V: TRBV11-2

DNA: TGTGCCAGCAGACCCTTAGCGTCCTACAATGAGCAGTTCTTC
CDR3: CASRPLASYNEQFF
D: -
size: -
J: TRBJ2-1
V: TRBV7-9

DNA: TGTGCCAGCAGTTCGGTCCCCCTACTCACTGAAGCTTTCTTT
CDR3: CASSSVPLLTEAFF
D: -
size: -
J: TRBJ1-1
V: TRBV28

DNA: TGCGCCAGCAGCCAAGAAGCTAGCGGGGCGAACACCGGGGAGCTGTTTTTT
CDR3: CASSQEASGANTGELFF
D: TRBD2
size: -
J: TRBJ2-2
V: TRBV4-1

DNA: TGTGCCAGCGGAACGACTACGGGAGGGGCTGAAGCTTTCTTT
CDR3: CASGTTTGGAEAFF
D: -
size: -
J: TRBJ1-1
V: TRBV9

DNA: TGTGCCAGCAGTCAACTAGAGAGCTCCTACAATGAGCAGTTCTTC
CDR3: CASSQLESSYNEQFF
D: -
size: -
J: TRBJ2-1
V: TRBV2

DNA: TGTGCCAGCAGCTTAACAGGACTAGCGGATAGAGAGCAGTTCTTC
CDR3: CASSLTGLADREQFF
D: TRBD2
size: -
J: TRBJ2-1
V: TRBV7-3

DNA: TGTGCCTGGGCACAGGGGGCCGGGGAAGAGCAGTTCTTC
CDR3: CAWAQGAGEEQFF
D: TRBD1
size: -
J: TRBJ2-1
V: TRBV30

DNA: TGTGCCAGCAGCTCCTTAGCGGGATTGCGGACCCAGTACTTC
CDR3: CASSSLAGLRTQYF
D: TRBD2
size: -
J: TRBJ2-5
V: TRBV11-2

DNA: TGTGCCAGCAGCGCGCCGGGACAGATAACGGACTACGAGCAGTACTTC
CDR3: CASSAPGQITDYEQYF
D: TRBD1
size: -
J: TRBJ2-7
V: TRBV5-6

DNA: TGCGCCAGCAGCTTCCTAGCGGGGGGCACCGGGGAGCTGTTTTTT
CDR3: CASSFLAGGTGELFF
D: TRBD2
size: -
J: TRBJ2-2
V: TRBV5-1

DNA: TGTGCCAGCAGCTTAAGACTAGCGGGACAACTCACAGATACGCAGTATTTT
CDR3: CASSLRLAGQLTDTQYF
D: TRBD2
size: -
J: TRBJ2-3
V: TRBV7-2

DNA: TGTGCCAGCAGCCAAGACCCACTAGCGGGCCCTTCAAAGACAGATACGCAGTATTTT
CDR3: CASSQDPLAGPSKTDTQYF
D: TRBD2
size: -
J: TRBJ2-3
V: TRBV4-2

DNA: TGTGCCAGCAGCTTAGGGGCGGGGGGGTCGCCCCAGCATTTT
CDR3: CASSLGAGGSPQHF
D: -
size: -
J: TRBJ1-5
V: TRBV7-8

DNA: TGTGCCAGTAGTAACTTAGCGGGAGTAGCAGATACGCAGTATTTT
CDR3: CASSNLAGVADTQYF
D: TRBD2
size: -
J: TRBJ2-3
V: TRBV19

DNA: TGTGCCAGCAGCCTTTTCCCACAGGAATATAATTCACCCCTCCACTTT
CDR3: CASSLFPQEYNSPLHF
D: -
size: -
J: TRBJ1-6
V: TRBV14

DNA: TGTGCCGGGGGCTCTCCGCCCCAGCATTTT
CDR3: CAGGSPPQHF
D: -
size: -
J: TRBJ1-5
V: TRBV19

DNA: TGTGCCAGCTCACCAGCCCAGCGAGCGAGCTACGAGCAGTACTTC
CDR3: CASSPAQRASYEQYF
D: -
size: once
J: TRBJ2-7
V: TRBV18

DNA: TGTGCCAGCAGCAAAGTCTCGGCGGGAGGGTCGTACGAGCAGTACTTC
CDR3: CASSKVSAGGSYEQYF
D: -
size: -
J: TRBJ2-7
V: TRBV21-1

DNA: TGTGCCATCCAACCCGGGGGGCGCTTGGGCGAGCAGTACTTC
CDR3: CAIQPGGRLGEQYF
D: -
size: -
J: TRBJ2-7
V: TRBV25-1

DNA: TGTGCCAGCAGCCGACCCCCCGGGGGGCCTGAAAAACTGTTTTTT
CDR3: CASSRPPGGPEKLFF
D: -
size: once
J: TRBJ1-4
V: TRBV7-8

DNA: TGTGCCAGCAGTCCCTCAGGGGGCGAAAGTGAAAAACTGTTTTTT
CDR3: CASSPSGGESEKLFF
D: TRBD1
size: -
J: TRBJ1-4
V: TRBV6-6

DNA: TGTGCCACAAGGCGCCAGGGGGCGCCGAATGAAAAACTGTTTTTT
CDR3: CATRRQGAPNEKLFF
D: TRBD1
size: -
J: TRBJ1-4
V: TRBV6-1

DNA: TGTGCCAGCAGCGGGGGGACTAGCGGGAGTGGAGGCCAAGAGACCCAGTACTTC
CDR3: CASSGGTSGSGGQETQYF
D: TRBD2
size: -
J: TRBJ2-5
V: TRBV5-4

DNA: TGCGCCAGCAGCTTAGGGGCCAAGGAAGCTTTCTTT
CDR3: CASSLGAKEAFF
D: -
size: few
J: TRBJ1-1
V: TRBV5-1

DNA: TGTGCCAGCAGTGAAGGGCCAAACACAGATACGCAGTATTTT
CDR3: CASSEGPNTDTQYF
D: -
size: -
J: TRBJ2-3
V: TRBV6-1

DNA: TGTGCCAGCAGCCAAGAGGATAGCGCCGGGGAGCTGTTTTTT
CDR3: CASSQEDSAGELFF
D: -
size: -
J: TRBJ2-2
V: TRBV4-2

DNA: TGTGCCAGCAGAGGGACAGGGTACTACGAGCAGTACTTC
CDR3: CASRGTGYYEQYF
D: TRBD1
size: -
J: TRBJ2-7
V: TRBV27

DNA: TGTGCCAGCAGCCCCCCTCGGGGTGATTATGGCTACACCTTC
CDR3: CASSPPRGDYGYTF
D: -
size: -
J: TRBJ1-2
V: TRBV7-9

DNA: TGTGCCAGCAGCCATACAGGATCCTCTGGGGCCAACGTCCTGACTTTC
CDR3: CASSHTGSSGANVLTF
D: -
size: few
J: TRBJ2-6
V: TRBV11-2

DNA: TGTGCCAGCAGTGCGACAGGGGGATCCGGCACTGAAGCTTTCTTT
CDR3: CASSATGGSGTEAFF
D: TRBD1
size: -
J: TRBJ1-1
V: TRBV6-5